These 14 T cell receptor beta chains came from one sample sequenced in a study of beta chain features in type 1 diabetes. Study-level findings and limits: Type 1 diabetes patients had TCRB CDR3s that were shorter (moderately but significantly so) in all four CD4+ subsets.

Sequencing targeted expressed TCRB transcripts, as all isolated RNA had been reverse transcribed. TCRdb's copy holds only in-frame clones and misses some; the assay was immunoSEQ multiplex PCR. Among 400,000 or so clones listed, roughly 13% were seen once. Antigen specificity for these receptors is unknown. Sample: naive CD4+ T cells from blood. These receptors came from a woman in her late teens or twenties with type 1 diabetes.

This clone was counted only a few times. CDR3 sequence: CASTGGGVEQFF. CDR3 DNA: TGTGCCAGCACCGGAGGAGGTGTGGAGCAGTTCTTC. The genes are TRBV6-5 and TRBJ2-1, with D perhaps TRBD2 (5 bases). Per germline, CDR1 MNHEY and CDR2 SVGAGI. The CDR3 sequence is 12 residues long. V was cut by 7 bases and J by 10 bases, with 14 bases left in between.

The CDR3 is CASSPRVGHEQFF. DNA for the CDR3: TGTGCCAGCAGCCCCCGGGTGGGGCATGAGCAGTTCTTC. The chain is built from TRBV9 and TRBJ2-1, with D perhaps TRBD1 (5 bases). Trimming shortened V by 4 bases and J by 8 bases, and 13 bases separated the two germline ends. Germline CDR1 and CDR2: SGDLS and YYNGEE. CDR3 length equals 13 residues.

This sequence joins TRBV19 and TRBJ2-3; D is ambiguous. CDR1 and CDR2 from the germline V gene are LNHDA and SQIVND (reference sequence). V was shortened by 7 bases and J by 0 bases, with 11 bases between the two germline ends. The CDR3 sequence is 14 residues long. As DNA, the CDR3 is TGTGCCAGTACCTTGACGCGGAGCACAGATACGCAGTATTTT. Its protein product is CASTLTRSTDTQYF.

This clone has just a few counts. The rearrangement uses TRBV18 and TRBJ2-2; D is undetermined. The V gene lost 3 bases and the J gene lost 3 bases, with 5 bases spanning the gap. This CDR3 has 13 residues. CDR1 and CDR2 from the germline V gene are KGHSH and LQKENI. The DNA for the CDR3 is TGTGCCAGCTCACCTCGAGACACCGGGGAGCTGTTTTTT. This translates into CASSPRDTGELFF.

This chain uses TRBV5-4 with TRBJ1-4; D is possibly TRBD1 (5 bases). CDR1 and CDR2 from the germline V gene are SGHNT and YYREEE (reference sequence). The CDR3 runs 13 residues. V was shortened by 4 bases and J by 4 bases, with 8 bases between the two germline ends. The CDR3: CASSIDSNEKLFF. The CDR3 bases are TGTGCCAGCAGCATCGACAGTAATGAAAAACTGTTTTTT.

The sample holds a few counts of this clone. The rearrangement uses TRBV6-1 and TRBJ2-5; 7 bases agree with TRBD1. The CDR3 extends over 14 amino acids. CDR1 is MNHNS and CDR2 is SASEGT in the germline V gene. V lost 10 bases to trimming and J lost 7 bases; unmatched junction nucleotides: 15. The CDR3 region has the DNA TGTGCCATTACAGGGGATTTCCCTAGAGTGACCCAGTACTTC. This encodes CAITGDFPRVTQYF.

This clone occurred a few times. This chain uses TRBV2 with TRBJ2-7; no clear D. The CDR3 is made up of 12 amino acids. V lost 4 bases to trimming and J lost 1 base, with 5 bases between them. Per the germline V gene, CDR1 is SNHLY and CDR2 is FYNNEI. CDR3 bases: TGTGCCAGCAGTGTGTCGTCCTACGAGCAGTACTTC. Amino acid sequence: CASSVSSYEQYF.

This clone was seen a handful of times. The V and J genes are TRBV11-1 and TRBJ2-1, with D unresolved. Per the germline V gene, CDR1 is SGHAT and CDR2 is FQDESV (reference sequence). Trimming left V 3 bases short and J 1 base short, with 7 bases between. The CDR3 is 14 residues long. The CDR3 loop reads CASSFSSSYNEQFF. The CDR3 region has the DNA TGTGCCAGCAGCTTTAGTAGTTCCTACAATGAGCAGTTCTTC.

This clone was found a few times. The rearrangement uses TRBV7-8 and TRBJ2-1; the D is unclear. Trimming pared 5 bases from V and 5 bases from J, leaving 16 bases between. The CDR3 is 15 amino acids. CDR1 and CDR2 (germline): SGHVS, FQNEAQ. The CDR3: CASSPTGPRNNEQFF. The CDR3 coding sequence is TGTGCCAGCAGCCCGACCGGTCCGCGGAACAATGAGCAGTTCTTC.

This clone was counted between two and nine times. This chain joins TRBV9 and TRBJ2-1, with D tentatively TRBD2 (5 bases). Trimming removed 0 bases at V and 9 bases at J, with 13 bases between. The germline gives CDR1 SGDLS, CDR2 YYNGEE. CDR3 size: 14 residues. CDR3 in amino acids: CASSVGADVGEQFF. The CDR3, as DNA: TGTGCCAGCAGCGTAGGAGCGGATGTCGGTGAGCAGTTCTTC. The full variable domain, in which reference TRBV9 and TRBJ2-1 provide the parts outside the CDR3, is DSGVTQTPKHLITATGQRVTLRCSPRSGDLSVYWYQQSLDQGLQFLIQYYNGEERAKGNILERFSAQQFPDLHSELNLSSLELGDSALYFCASSVGADVGEQFFGPGTRLTVL.

The genes are TRBV9 and TRBJ2-1, with 8 bases identical to TRBD2. CDR1 SGDLS and CDR2 YYNGEE come from the germline V gene. J lost 10 bases, V lost 0 bases, and 18 bases had no gene match. The CDR3 loop spans 18 amino acids. The CDR3 reads CASSVEGGFSGIVSEQFF. The DNA of the CDR3 is TGTGCCAGCAGCGTAGAGGGTGGGTTTAGCGGGATAGTCTCCGAGCAGTTCTTC. The full variable domain, with the rest looked up from reference TRBV9 and TRBJ2-1, is DSGVTQTPKHLITATGQRVTLRCSPRSGDLSVYWYQQSLDQGLQFLIQYYNGEERAKGNILERFSAQQFPDLHSELNLSSLELGDSALYFCASSVEGGFSGIVSEQFFGPGTRLTVL.

This clone was recorded a few times. This chain links TRBV7-2 with TRBJ2-6, with TRBD1 identical over 9 bases. The CDR3 loop spans 17 amino acids. Trimming at V came to 6 bases and at J to 2 bases, leaving 8 bases not matched to a gene. From germline, CDR1 is SGHTA and CDR2 FQGNSA. DNA for the CDR3: TGTGCCAGCAGGACAGGGGGGCCCCCCACTGGGGCCAACGTCCTGACTTTC. Its translation is CASRTGGPPTGANVLTF.

The chain couples TRBV19 to TRBJ2-7, with 8 bases lining up with TRBD1. The CDR3 spans 13 residues. Germline lookup yields CDR1 LNHDA and CDR2 SQIVND (reference sequence). Germline trimming cut 7 bases from V and 3 bases from J; bases unmatched to any gene: 5. Here the CDR3 DNA reads TGTGCCAGTACCGGACAGGGTAGCTACGAGCAGTACTTC. Encoded protein: CASTGQGSYEQYF.

This clone was counted a few times. The gene calls are TRBV7-2 and TRBJ1-2; the match to TRBD1 covers 7 bases. Trimming removed 7 bases from V and 4 bases from J; junction bases left unmatched: 9. The V gene's germline CDR1 is SGHTA and CDR2 FQGNSA. This CDR3 spans 14 amino acids. CDR3 coding DNA: TGTGCCAGCAACCTCTGGACAGGCAGCTATGGCTACACCTTC. Residues: CASNLWTGSYGYTF. The full variable domain, with the rest looked up from reference TRBV7-2 and TRBJ1-2, is GAGVSQSPSNKVTEKGKDVELRCDPISGHTALYWYRQSLGQGLEFLIYFQGNSAPDKSGLPSDRFSAERTGGSVSTLTIQRTQQEDSAVYLCASNLWTGSYGYTFGSGTRLTVV.